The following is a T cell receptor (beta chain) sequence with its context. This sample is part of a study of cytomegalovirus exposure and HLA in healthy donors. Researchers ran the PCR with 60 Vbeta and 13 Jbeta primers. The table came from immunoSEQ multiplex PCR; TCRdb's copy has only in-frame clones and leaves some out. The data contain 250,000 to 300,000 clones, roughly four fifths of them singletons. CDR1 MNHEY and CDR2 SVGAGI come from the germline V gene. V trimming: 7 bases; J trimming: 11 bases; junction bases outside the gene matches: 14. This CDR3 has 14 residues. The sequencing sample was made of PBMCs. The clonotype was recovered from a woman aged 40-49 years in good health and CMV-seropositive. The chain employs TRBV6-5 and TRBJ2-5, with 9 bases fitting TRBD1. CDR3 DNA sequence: TGTGCCAGCAAGAATCACAGGGGGCACGAGGAGCAGTACTTC. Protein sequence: CASKNHRGHEEQYF.